This T cell receptor beta chain derives from a study of vaccination and CD4 T cells after COVID-19. Study summary: Following dose two, a median roughly 72 days (range 14 to 241) passed before post-vaccine samples were taken.

Treatment in this sample: approximately nine-day PBMC culture with coronavirus spike peptide pools or control peptides (ViraFEST assay). Cultured CD4+ T-cell DNA underwent Oncomine TCR Beta short-read sequencing. Extraction of genomic DNA was performed on cultured CD4+ T cells. One entry per CDR3 protein results from TCRdb running MiXCR on the PCR reads. The sample lists over 10,000 distinct CDR3 sequences, about three fifths occurring once. The CDR3 runs 14 residues. The V segment lost 8 bases and the J segment 6 bases; nucleotides outside the gene matches: 12. The germline gives CDR1 MNHEY, CDR2 SVGEGT. Note on this clonotype: What it binds is not known.

The sequence came from a human donor who had recovered from COVID-19. The specimen sequenced was CD4+ T cells from blood, cultured in vitro. The gene calls are TRBV6-2 or TRBV6-3 and TRBJ1-2; 7 nucleotides agree with TRBD1. CDR3 in amino acids: CASGTGAHWNGYTF. As DNA, the CDR3 is TGTGCCAGCGGTACAGGGGCCCACTGGAATGGCTACACCTTC.